Below are 5 T cell receptor beta chains sequenced from a single sample in a study of glioma-infiltrating T cells (dated by TCRdb to 2016 to 2017). Reads for this sample came from an Illumina MiSeq. The iRepertoire nested amplicon-rescue multiplex PCR (arm-PCR) platform was used to amplify TCR alpha and beta CDR3 regions from RNA. The public reads were quality trimmed at Q25 with fastp and then assembled into clones with MiXCR by TCRdb, keeping productive beta chains. Records with the same CDR3 protein are collapsed into one entry carrying the most frequent genes and DNA. The table for this sample lists fewer than 200,000 distinct CDR3 sequences; about 31% of them were counted only once. The top ten clonotypes cover 20% to 25% of the sample. The sample comprised glioma tissue, nonneoplastic brain tissue, or PBMCs (not recorded which). These receptors originate from a human donor with low-grade glioma or glioblastoma, undergoing nonglioma brain surgery, or in good health (not recorded which).

Comments on this clonotype: This could be a read error, since a much larger clone is one nucleotide away. The rearrangement joins TRBV7-9 to TRBJ1-4; D uncertain. V lost 0 bases, J lost 3 bases, and 11 bases lay in between. This CDR3 region has 16 residues. The V gene's germline CDR1 is SEHNR and CDR2 FQNEAQ (reference sequence). In DNA, the CDR3 is TGTGCCAGCAGCTTAGCTTACCTCCCGGCTAATGAAAAACTGTTTTTT. Its translation is CASSLAYLPANEKLFF.

This clonotype has a count of ten or more. This CDR3 reads CSAPGVNPNEQFF. CDR3 nucleotide sequence: TGCAGTGCTCCGGGGGTAAACCCCAATGAGCAGTTCTTC. The chain is built from TRBV20-1 and TRBJ2-1; weak D call: TRBD2 (6 bases). The CDR3 consists of 13 residues. Trimming took 5 bases from V and 6 from J, leaving 14 bases between them. Germline values: CDR1 DFQATT, CDR2 SNEGSKA (reference sequence).

CDR3 in amino acids: CASSILPREETQYF. As DNA, the CDR3 is TGTGCCAGTAGTATACTCCCTAGAGAAGAGACCCAGTACTTC. The chain recombines TRBV19 with TRBJ2-5; D ambiguous. V gave up 2 bases and J gave up 3 bases, with 10 bases separating them. CDR3 length: 14 amino acids. Germline V gives CDR1 LNHDA, CDR2 SQIVND (reference sequence). Based on the CDR3 plus reference TRBV19 and TRBJ2-5, the full variable domain is DGGITQSPKYLFRKEGQNVTLSCEQNLNHDAMYWYRQDPGQGLRLIYYSQIVNDFQKGDIAEGYSVSREKKESFPLTVTSAQKNPTAFYLCASSILPREETQYFGPGTRLLVL.

V gene TRBV4-2 combines with J gene TRBJ2-1; 11 positions match TRBD2. CDR1 and CDR2 (germline): LGHNA, YNFKEQ. The CDR3 spans 17 residues. V was clipped by 0 bases and J by 6 bases; unmatched bases: 7. The CDR3 here is CASSQDTSGSPRNEQFF. As DNA, the CDR3 is TGTGCCAGCAGCCAAGACACTAGCGGGAGCCCACGCAATGAGCAGTTCTTC.

There are many counts of this clonotype. The genes are TRBV10-3 and TRBJ2-5; D uncertain. Trimming stripped 10 bases from V and 2 bases from J, with 8 bases between. The CDR3 extends over 11 amino acids. Germline V gene lookup returns CDR1 ENHRY and CDR2 SYGVKD. The chain's CDR3 is CATSAQETQYF. The DNA of the CDR3 is TGTGCCACGTCAGCTCAAGAGACCCAGTACTTC.